The T cell receptor (beta chain) described here comes from a study of cytomegalovirus exposure and HLA in healthy donors. Whole-study context: A subsequent analysis reported that the roughly 120 validation repertoires were produced on the same platform that had also been used for the roughly 700 first-cohort repertoires. Study-level findings and limits: A later analysis found first-cohort TCR clusters tended to co-occur in the roughly 120 validation repertoires.

Separate from the approximately 670-subject first cohort was the roughly 130-subject validation cohort, to which the donors belonged. The germline gives CDR1 PRHDT, CDR2 FYEKMQ (reference sequence). V lost 5 bases and J lost 0; bases outside the gene matches: 3. This CDR3 contains 15 residues. The data were produced by immunoSEQ multiplex PCR, yet TCRdb's version contains in-frame clones alone and is incomplete. Found here are 160,000 or so clones, more than 75% of them singletons; the top ten hold 2.7%. As regards this clone: What it binds is not known.

The sequence derives from a man aged 18 to 29 in good health and CMV-seropositive. The rearrangement uses TRBV13 and TRBJ1-3; the match to TRBD1 covers 8 bases. Sequencing was carried out using PBMCs. The CDR3 coding sequence is TGTGCCAGCAGCCCGGGACAGGCCTCTGGAAACACCATATATTTT. Its translation is CASSPGQASGNTIYF.